The next 4 T cell receptor beta chains were all read from a single sample in a study of T-cell memory formation after mild COVID-19. TCRdb reprocessed the 5' RACE reads with MiXCR, giving one entry per CDR3 protein. Here the sample spans roughly 35,000 distinct CDR3 sequences, 7.7% being singletons. Sequencing was carried out using PBMCs or a T cell subset sorted from them (not recorded which). The receptor set was obtained from a man aged 18 to 29 who had mild COVID-19 (a few samples of this study predate the infection). Cell type and time point are not known.

V and J are TRBV7-2 and TRBJ2-1; TRBD2 agrees at 10 bases. J lost 6 bases, V lost 3 bases, and 8 bases had no gene match. Germline values: CDR1 SGHTA, CDR2 FQGNSA. The CDR3 has 16 amino acids. CDR3 DNA sequence: TGTGCCAGCAGCTTGGGCCGGTCTAGCGGGAGCAATGAGCAGTTCTTC. Its protein is CASSLGRSSGSNEQFF.

V gene TRBV30 combines with J gene TRBJ1-1; D unclear. CDR3 length equals 12 residues. CDR1 and CDR2 (germline): GTSNPN, SVGIG (reference sequence). V was shortened by 4 bases and J by 11 bases, with 17 bases between the two germline ends. CDR3: CAWTSVAGLAFF. In DNA, the CDR3 is TGTGCCTGGACGAGCGTGGCAGGCTTGGCTTTCTTT.

A few counts support this clonotype. V and J are TRBV16 and TRBJ1-2; the D gene is possibly TRBD1 (5 bases). Germline V gene sequence: CDR1 KGHSY, CDR2 FQNENV. Trimming shortened V by 1 base and J by 2 bases, and 11 bases separated the two germline ends. The CDR3 loop spans 15 amino acids. In DNA, the CDR3 is TGTGCCAGCAGCCAATTGCAGGGAGAGAACTATGGCTACACCTTC. Protein product: CASSQLQGENYGYTF.

This clonotype was seen many times. The chain links TRBV28 to TRBJ2-3, with a possible D match to TRBD2 (7 bases). This CDR3 is built from 12 residues. Germline V gives CDR1 MDHEN, CDR2 SYDVKM. The ends were cut back, 11 bases at V and 4 bases at J, with 13 bases in the middle. CDR3 residues: CAGGGFSDTQYF. CDR3 nucleotides: TGTGCCGGCGGGGGCTTCTCAGATACGCAGTATTTT. The full variable domain, its missing parts supplied by reference TRBV28 and TRBJ2-3, is DVKVTQSSRYLVKRTGEKVFLECVQDMDHENMFWYRQDPGLGLRLIYFSYDVKMKEKGDIPEGYSVSREKKERFSLILESASTNQTSMYLCAGGGFSDTQYFGPGTRLTVL.